The T cell receptor (beta chain) described here comes from a study of T cells in Graves' hyperthyroidism and ophthalmopathy (dated by TCRdb to between 2018 and 2020). A note on the overall study: TCR V-J signatures able to tell the groups apart were searched for in a discovery cohort of approximately 95 patients, of whom approximately 40 had Graves' ophthalmopathy and roughly 57 had stable Graves' hyperthyroidism. An independent validation cohort of fewer than 20 hyperthyroidism patients and 17 patients who later progressed to ophthalmopathy tested prospective prediction of ophthalmopathy. The 75 to 100 discovery patients were randomly split 7:3 into training and test sets. Following sampling, methimazole starting at 30 mg daily was given to hyperthyroidism patients, and high-dose intravenous methylprednisolone was given to ophthalmopathy patients. According to the paper, TCR Vbeta CDR3 sequencing was carried out on about 140 peripheral blood samples, which came from approximately 43 ophthalmopathy, 80 or so hyperthyroidism and approximately 17 progressor patients. In addition, the study compared T-cell repertoires in thyroid tissue and in blood from roughly 6 Graves' hyperthyroidism patients. Broad study findings and their caveats: No statistical method was used to fix the sample size in advance, and group allocation was not hidden from the investigators. In cross-validation, a model built on a 13 V-J signature told ophthalmopathy apart from stable hyperthyroidism with under 90% sensitivity and approximately 81% specificity, and in testing the same model reached 80%/75%. Blood samples also contained most of the expanded thyroid clonotypes (frequency above 0.001), which suggests that blood repertoires may reflect thyroid immune responses. In validation, the model predicted progression to ophthalmopathy a median of approximately 6.3 months before onset, with 65% to 71% sensitivity and roughly 79% specificity.

Exclusion was applied to patients with uncontrolled infections, other autoimmune diseases, pregnancy or lactation. Clinical symptoms, serum thyroxine and TRAb, thyroid ultrasound, and orbital computed tomography formed the basis for the diagnoses. Total RNA was extracted with Trizol reagent, and quality was checked on an Agilent 2100 Bioanalyzer. The CDR3 starts with the cysteine, ends with the phenylalanine, and has 12 residues. Of all the DNA, just the CDR3 is kept, 36 bases in frame from base 1. Trimming costs V 7 bases and J 0 bases, and their ends lie 8 bases apart. Sequences SGHRS (CDR1) and YFSETQ (CDR2) are obtained from the germline V gene. The TCR beta CDR3 regions were amplified from RNA transcripts. For the first round of RT-PCR on the TCR CDR3, the HTBI primer set was used together with the Qiagen OneStep RT-PCR kit. The libraries were constructed in a second round of multiplex PCR and then size-selected and purified. The libraries were sequenced on an Illumina HiSeq2000 using paired-end 100 bp reads. The published analysis was carried out like this. SOAPnuke was used to process the raw data, with reads discarded if the reads contained adapters or uncalled bases, had a mean Phred below 15, or lacked an exact constant-primer or identifier match. COPE v1.2.5 was used to merge the high-quality paired reads, and each unique nucleotide sequence was defined as a clonotype. MiTCR v1.1 was used to align clonotypes to the IMGT TRBV, TRBD and TRBJ reference segments. The analysis was restricted to V-J combinations with a frequency above 0.0001, which together covered 99.2% of the repertoires. A TCS score was defined as the ratio of F50 (clonal expansion) to E x V (chaos), with BLOSUM62-based TCRdist applied between CDR3 peptides within each V-J. Welch's t-statistics and random forest reduced 500 to 650 V-J features to roughly 13, which were used in a naive Bayes classifier (R e1071). Thyroid-blood repertoire similarity was quantified with the Morisita-Horn index. TCRdb's own reprocessing of the public reads used fastp at Q25 and MiXCR and kept productive beta chains. Rows are combined by CDR3 protein, so each entry shows the most common genes and DNA. TCRdb assigned the V and J calls; the authors' analysis was not used. The sample includes about 660,000 distinct CDR3 sequences, with about 45% observed a single time. About 7.2% of the sample is held by the ten biggest clonotypes.

In regard to this clonotype: The target of this receptor is not known. The sample holds no much larger clone one base away, and base qualities are not on file.

Rearrangement joined TRBV5-1 to TRBJ2-7; the D gene lacks a confident call. Material: peripheral blood or thyroid tissue (not recorded which). This TCR came from an adult man with Graves' disease, either hyperthyroidism or ophthalmopathy (not recorded which). The bases read TGCGCCAGCCCCATGAGCTCCTACGAGCAGTACTTC. This translates into CASPMSSYEQYF.